The clone carrying this TCR beta chain was found a few times. What it binds is not known. MiXCR was run by TCRdb on the RT-PCR reads, yielding one entry per CDR3 protein. This repertoire shows a few hundred thousand distinct CDR3 sequences, about 11% found once; its top ten account for more than 9.5%. The data originate from a study of response to subunit inactivated influenza vaccine. Study-level results: Each seasonal influenza vaccination recruits few new T cells, the authors suggested.

Germline CDR1 and CDR2: LGHNA and YSLEER. Trimming took off 1 base at V and 6 bases at J, with 15 bases between the two ends. There are 15 residues in the CDR3. These data also formed part of another study, on T cells expressing NK-cell markers. As that study records: 5'RACE template switching built TCR beta cDNA with unique molecular identifiers.

The V and J genes are TRBV4-3 and TRBJ1-2; a weak D match, TRBD1 (6 bases). The sequence was collected from a man between 50 and 59 years old who received an inactivated influenza vaccine. The sample here was PBMCs from blood, taken on the day of vaccination. The CDR3 sequence: CASSQVTSGGHGYTF. For the CDR3, the DNA is TGCGCCAGCAGCCAAGTAACGTCCGGGGGCCATGGCTACACCTTC.